The entry that follows covers one T cell receptor beta chain sequence. Its specificity is unknown. These data come from a study of PD-1 blockade in classical Hodgkin lymphoma. About the research overall: A 3 mg/kg intravenous dose of nivolumab was received by patients every 2 weeks.

Trimming cost V 0 bases and J 2 bases; bases outside gene matches: 9. The germline gives CDR1 SGDLS, CDR2 YYNGEE. This CDR3 is built from 17 residues. Brentuximab vedotin exposure varied, and every patient relapsed after autologous stem cell transplantation. Complete response, partial response or progressive disease was recorded as best response. Some clones are missing from TCRdb's copy, which holds only in-frame ones; the method was immunoSEQ multiplex PCR. The sample has around 65,000 clones; approximately 88% are singletons. Notes on the study in general: There remain no defined causes for the repertoire differences, which possibly reflect disease activity or prior therapy. Complete responders' baseline diversity resembled that of newly diagnosed patients.

The rearrangement links TRBV9 to TRBJ2-3; 7 nucleotides match TRBD2. This clonotype was sampled from a human donor with classical Hodgkin lymphoma. Here the sequenced sample was peripheral blood mononuclear cells (PBMCs), taken at baseline. The CDR3: CASSVVDGLGVTDTQYF. CDR3 in DNA: TGTGCCAGCAGCGTAGTAGATGGACTAGGGGTCACAGATACGCAGTATTTT.